These 26 T cell receptor beta chains share one sample of origin, sequenced in a study of CD8 T cells in ankylosing spondylitis. The study, taken as a whole, reports: Characteristic of ankylosing spondylitis blood, it appeared, was a TCR beta motif comprising several highly homologous variants.

TCRdb redid the calling of the 5' RACE reads with MiXCR, one entry per CDR3 protein. The sample yields about 390,000 distinct CDR3 sequences, about a fifth seen once. The antigens these receptors bind are not known. Specimen: blood, either unsorted or a sorted T cell fraction (not recorded which). The source of these receptors is a male donor with ankylosing spondylitis.

The CDR3 bases are TGCGCCAGCAGCCAATGGGGACTAGCGGGAGGCAGTACCTACGAGCAGTACTTC. This gives the protein CASSQWGLAGGSTYEQYF. This chain uses TRBV4-3 with TRBJ2-7; 15 bases are a match to TRBD2. Germline values: CDR1 LGHNA, CDR2 YSLEER. The CDR3 covers 18 residues. The V segment lost 2 bases and the J segment 2 bases; nucleotides outside the gene matches: 7.

The genes are TRBV7-9 and TRBJ2-7; TRBD1 aligns across 8 bases. CDR1 and CDR2 from the germline V gene are SEHNR and FQNEAQ (reference sequence). This CDR3 spans 16 amino acids. V lost 5 bases and J lost 0; bases outside the gene matches: 9. The DNA for the CDR3 is TGTGCCAGCAGCCATACCGGGACAGGAGACTCCTACGAGCAGTACTTC. This encodes CASSHTGTGDSYEQYF.

The CDR3 reads CAISATRVGLGSYEQYF. As DNA, the CDR3 is TGTGCCATCAGTGCCACCAGGGTGGGGTTGGGCTCCTACGAGCAGTACTTC. The chain is built from TRBV10-3 and TRBJ2-7, with D perhaps matching TRBD1 (5 bases). The V end lost 4 bases, the J end lost 0 bases, and 19 bases lay between the germline ends. Per germline, CDR1 ENHRY and CDR2 SYGVKD. This CDR3 region has 17 residues.

J is TRBJ2-7 and V is TRBV3-1; D gene ambiguous. Trimming pared 4 bases from V and 4 bases from J, leaving 11 bases between. CDR1 LGHDT and CDR2 YNNKEL come from the germline V gene (reference sequence). This CDR3 has 13 amino acids. CDR3 DNA: TGTGCCAGCAGCCGCGCCGCTAGTTACGAGCAGTACTTC. Amino acid sequence: CASSRAASYEQYF.

This clonotype was picked up a small number of times. This chain uses TRBV6-1 with TRBJ2-5, with 7 bases identical to TRBD1. The CDR3 spans 15 residues. The germline V gene encodes CDR1 MNHNS and CDR2 SASEGT. J was trimmed by 5 bases and V by 2 bases; bases with no gene match: 8. The CDR3, as DNA: TGTGCCAGCAGTGAAATTAGGGGGCGCAGGGAGACCCAGTACTTC. Its translation is CASSEIRGRRETQYF.

This chain connects TRBV20-1 to TRBJ2-4; D is perhaps TRBD1 or TRBD2 (5 bases each). The germline V gene encodes CDR1 DFQATT and CDR2 SNEGSKA (reference sequence). With 1 base removed from V and 6 bases from J, the gap between germline ends came to 28 bases. The CDR3 extends over 19 amino acids. The CDR3 nucleotides read TGCAGTGCTAGAGGAGTAGGCCGGGGCCAGGGTCATTTGGTAAACATTCAGTACTTC. It translates to CSARGVGRGQGHLVNIQYF.

This chain links TRBV18 with TRBJ2-2; D possibly matches TRBD1 or TRBD2 (5 bases each). From germline, CDR1 is KGHSH and CDR2 LQKENI. Trimming left V 5 bases short and J 1 base short, with 11 bases between. The CDR3 runs 15 residues. The CDR3 DNA is TGTGCCAGCTCAACGGGACCCATGAACACCGGGGAGCTGTTTTTT. Amino acids: CASSTGPMNTGELFF. The whole variable domain, remainder taken from reference TRBV18 and TRBJ2-2, is NAGVMQNPRHLVRRRGQEARLRCSPMKGHSHVYWYRQLPEEGLKFMVYLQKENIIDESGMPKERFSAEFPKEGPSILRIQQVVRGDSAAYFCASSTGPMNTGELFFGEGSRLTVL.

The chain uses TRBV10-3 and TRBJ2-1, with unresolved D. This CDR3 has 15 residues. With 10 bases removed from V and 3 bases from J, the gap between germline ends came to 19 bases. The germline V gene has CDR1 ENHRY and CDR2 SYGVKD. CDR3 bases: TGTGCCACTCGCCTTTATCGGGTGGACTACAATGAGCAGTTCTTC. Translated, it gives CATRLYRVDYNEQFF.

The chain employs TRBV11-3 and TRBJ2-5; 11 nucleotides align to TRBD1. Germline loops: CDR1 SGHNT, CDR2 YENEEA. Germline trimming cut 5 bases from V and 4 bases from J; bases unmatched to any gene: 6. CDR3 length: 15 amino acids. The CDR3 DNA sequence: TGTGCCAGCAGCCCCAGGACAGGGGGCGTAGAGACCCAGTACTTC. The encoded protein is CASSPRTGGVETQYF.

This clonotype was detected only a few times. The chain has TRBV21-1 and TRBJ2-4; TRBD2, the table's D call, lacks a check against the DNA. TRBV21-1 is deemed a pseudogene. This CDR3 comprises 20 residues. The CDR3 DNA sequence: TGTGCCAGAAAGGAGAGGAGCGGGAGGACAGAGACTTTAGCCAAAAACATTCAGTACTTC. Amino acid sequence: CARKERSGRTETLAKNIQYF.

The rearrangement joins TRBV10-2 to TRBJ2-2; TRBD2 agrees at 12 bases. Germline assignment: CDR1 WSHSY and CDR2 SAAADI. The ends lost 8 bases at V and 4 bases at J; junction bases unmatched: 11. The CDR3 is 17 amino acids. CDR3 residues: CASGRVTSGRSTGELFF. The DNA of the CDR3 is TGCGCCAGCGGACGTGTGACTAGCGGGAGAAGCACCGGGGAGCTGTTTTTT.

The chain employs TRBV19 and TRBJ2-1; 13 bases match TRBD2. Per germline, CDR1 LNHDA and CDR2 SQIVND (reference sequence). The CDR3 extends over 15 amino acids. V dropped 4 bases and J dropped 6; count of bases not matched to a gene: 3. DNA of the CDR3: TGTGCCAGTAGTAACTGGACTAGCGGGAGCAATGAGCAGTTCTTC. It codes for CASSNWTSGSNEQFF.

The chain uses TRBV10-3 and TRBJ1-6, with 7 positions matching TRBD1. Germline V gene lookup returns CDR1 ENHRY and CDR2 SYGVKD. V was pared by 6 bases and J by 5 bases, with 4 bases of the junction left unmatched. The CDR3 sequence is 14 residues long. Here the CDR3 reads CAIRAGTDNSPLHF. CDR3 DNA: TGTGCCATCAGAGCCGGGACAGATAATTCACCCCTCCACTTT.

The V and J genes are TRBV12-3 or TRBV12-4 and TRBJ2-1; possible D gene TRBD2, 6 bases. Trimming shortened V by 4 bases and J by 8 bases, and 18 bases separated the two germline ends. This CDR3 has 15 amino acids. The chain's CDR3 is CASSSSRRGSHEQFF. The CDR3 DNA reads as TGTGCCAGCAGTTCCTCCCGGAGGGGTAGTCATGAGCAGTTCTTC.

The J gene is TRBJ1-5, the V gene TRBV12-3 or TRBV12-4; TRBD1 aligns across 11 bases. V dropped 8 bases and J dropped 7; count of bases not matched to a gene: 10. This CDR3 has 15 amino acids. The CDR3 sequence: CASVLGTGGGQPQHF. CDR3 DNA: TGTGCCAGCGTTCTGGGGACAGGGGGTGGCCAGCCCCAGCATTTT.

This clonotype was found once. The chain is built from TRBV11-2 and TRBJ2-1, with D maybe TRBD1 (5 bases). The CDR3 has 15 residues. Trimming left V 1 base short and J 7 bases short, with 14 bases between. Germline CDR1 SGHAT, CDR2 FQNNGV. The CDR3 sequence: CASSLVLQGLNEQFF. DNA of the CDR3: TGTGCCAGCAGCTTAGTCTTGCAGGGCCTGAATGAGCAGTTCTTC.

V and J are TRBV11-3 and TRBJ2-5; possible D gene TRBD1, 6 bases. Germline V CDR1 and CDR2: SGHNT, YENEEA. The CDR3 totals 16 residues. Trimming pared 5 bases from V and 2 bases from J, leaving 18 bases between. DNA of the CDR3: TGTGCCAGCAGCCCAAGATCCAGGGGATGGCAAGAGACCCAGTACTTC. Translation gives CASSPRSRGWQETQYF.

This clonotype was counted a few times. The V gene is TRBV7-2, the J gene TRBJ2-6; a weak D match, TRBD1 (6 bases). This CDR3 contains 16 residues. Germline assignment: CDR1 SGHTA and CDR2 FQGNSA. V lost 5 bases and J 0 bases, leaving 11 bases between the germline ends. CDR3 region: CASSTTGLSGANVLTF. For the CDR3, the DNA is TGTGCCAGCAGCACGACAGGCCTCTCTGGGGCCAACGTCCTGACTTTC. The full variable domain, in which reference TRBV7-2 and TRBJ2-6 provide the parts outside the CDR3, is GAGVSQSPSNKVTEKGKDVELRCDPISGHTALYWYRQSLGQGLEFLIYFQGNSAPDKSGLPSDRFSAERTGGSVSTLTIQRTQQEDSAVYLCASSTTGLSGANVLTFGAGSRLTVL.

This clonotype showed up many times. This chain joins TRBV21-1 and TRBJ2-3; the table gives TRBD1 as D, unverified against the DNA. TRBV21-1 is classified as a pseudogene. The CDR3 spans 20 residues. The CDR3 here is CASSAPEATKWTGGADTQYF. The CDR3 region has the DNA TGTGCCAGCAGCGCCCCCGAGGCAACGAAGTGGACAGGGGGCGCAGATACGCAGTATTTT.

The chain couples TRBV5-1 to TRBJ2-6; D may match TRBD1 or TRBD2 (5 bases each). The V end was cut by 0 bases, the J end by 0 bases, with 19 bases between. This CDR3 contains 20 residues. Germline V lookup: CDR1 SGHRS, CDR2 YFSETQ. The CDR3 coding sequence is TGCGCCAGCAGCTTGGAGGGGTTAGGGAAAAGCGGCTCTGGGGCCAACGTCCTGACTTTC. Protein product: CASSLEGLGKSGSGANVLTF. Together with reference TRBV5-1 and TRBJ2-6, the CDR3 gives the full variable domain: KAGVTQTPRYLIKTRGQQVTLSCSPISGHRSVSWYQQTPGQGLQFLFEYFSETQRNKGNFPGRFSGRQFSNSRSEMNVSTLELGDSALYLCASSLEGLGKSGSGANVLTFGAGSRLTVL.

This clonotype was counted only a few times. Written as DNA, the CDR3 is TGCGCCAGCAGCTTGGGGGCGGGAACAACTAATGAAAAACTGTTTTTT. Translation: CASSLGAGTTNEKLFF. The V and J genes are TRBV5-1 and TRBJ1-4, with D hard to call. The CDR3 is made up of 16 amino acids. Germline V gene data show CDR1 as SGHRS and CDR2 as YFSETQ. Between the trimmed V and J ends, which lost 0 bases and 0 bases, there was a span of 9 bases.

The chain's CDR3 is CASRVLGGTGYNEQFF. CDR3 in DNA: TGTGCCAGTAGAGTATTGGGAGGGACAGGTTACAATGAGCAGTTCTTC. The chain combines TRBV19 with TRBJ2-1; TRBD1 is a possible D gene (8 bases). V shed 6 bases and J shed 4 bases, with 19 bases lying between them. The CDR3 consists of 16 residues. From germline, CDR1 is LNHDA and CDR2 SQIVND (reference sequence).

This clonotype was detected only a few times. The V and J genes are TRBV29-1 and TRBJ1-2, with D hard to call. Germline V gene lookup returns CDR1 SQVTM and CDR2 ANQGSEA. The length of the CDR3 is 11 residues. Trimming left V 6 bases short and J 6 bases short, with 11 bases between. Here the CDR3 reads CSVALGHGYTF. The CDR3 DNA reads TGCAGCGTCGCTCTGGGTCATGGCTACACCTTC.

The sample holds many counts of this clonotype. The V gene is TRBV29-1, the J gene TRBJ2-3; D is unclear. V lost 3 bases and J 0 bases, leaving 4 bases between the germline ends. Germline CDR1 is SQVTM and CDR2 is ANQGSEA. CDR3 length: 12 amino acids. For the CDR3, the DNA is TGCAGCGTTGATCCTAGCACAGATACGCAGTATTTT. It translates to CSVDPSTDTQYF.

The chain recombines TRBV12-3 or TRBV12-4 with TRBJ1-5, with D possibly being TRBD1 (6 bases). The CDR3 sequence is 16 residues long. Trimming shortened V by 2 bases and J by 3 bases, and 14 bases separated the two germline ends. The CDR3 here is CASSLKGGRPNQPQHF. The CDR3 DNA sequence: TGTGCCAGCAGTTTAAAGGGGGGCCGGCCCAATCAGCCCCAGCATTTT.

The chain joins TRBV28 to TRBJ2-7; D is unresolved. CDR1 and CDR2 (germline): MDHEN, SYDVKM. The CDR3 is 15 amino acids. With 4 bases removed from V and 2 bases from J, the gap between germline ends came to 15 bases. The CDR3 nucleotides read TGTGCCAGCAGTTCACCCACTGGAAGGGCCTACGAGCAGTACTTC. Translating gives CASSSPTGRAYEQYF. The full variable domain, its missing parts supplied by reference TRBV28 and TRBJ2-7, is DVKVTQSSRYLVKRTGEKVFLECVQDMDHENMFWYRQDPGLGLRLIYFSYDVKMKEKGDIPEGYSVSREKKERFSLILESASTNQTSMYLCASSSPTGRAYEQYFGPGTRLTVT.